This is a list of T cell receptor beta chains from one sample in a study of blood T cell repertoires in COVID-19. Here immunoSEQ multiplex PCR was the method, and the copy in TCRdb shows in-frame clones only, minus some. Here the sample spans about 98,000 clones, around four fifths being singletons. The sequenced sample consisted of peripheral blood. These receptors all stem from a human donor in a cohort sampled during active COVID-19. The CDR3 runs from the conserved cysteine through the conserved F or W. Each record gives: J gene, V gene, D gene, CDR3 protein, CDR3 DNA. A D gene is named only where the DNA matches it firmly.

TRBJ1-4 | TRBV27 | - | CASHGTPNEKLFF | TGTGCCAGCCACGGGACACCTAATGAAAAACTGTTTTTT
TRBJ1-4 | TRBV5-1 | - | CASSETVEDEKLFF | TGCGCCAGCAGTGAGACAGTCGAGGATGAAAAACTGTTTTTT
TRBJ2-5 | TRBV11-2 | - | CASTAQSGPYQETQYF | TGTGCCAGCACTGCCCAGTCAGGGCCGTACCAAGAGACCCAGTACTTC
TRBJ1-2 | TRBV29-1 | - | CSADTTGSYTF | TGCAGCGCAGATACAACGGGGAGCTACACCTTC
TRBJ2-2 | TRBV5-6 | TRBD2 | CASRKRGTNTGELFF | TGTGCCAGCAGAAAGCGGGGGACGAACACCGGGGAGCTGTTTTTT
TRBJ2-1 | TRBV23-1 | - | CASIRGPNEQFF | TGCGCCAGCATCAGGGGACCCAATGAGCAGTTCTTC
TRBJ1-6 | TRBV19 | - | CASSISGGLYSPLHF | TGTGCCAGTAGTATAAGCGGGGGGCTTTATTCACCCCTCCACTTT
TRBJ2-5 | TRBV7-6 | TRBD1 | CASSLGTGKMETQYF | TGTGCCAGCAGCTTAGGGACAGGGAAGATGGAGACCCAGTACTTC
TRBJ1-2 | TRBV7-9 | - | CASSFNMRQNSNYGYTF | TGTGCCAGCAGCTTTAATATGCGACAGAATTCTAACTATGGCTACACCTTC
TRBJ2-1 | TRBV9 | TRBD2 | CATSLAGLNYNEQFF | TGTGCCACCTCCCTAGCGGGGTTGAATTACAATGAGCAGTTCTTC